The 14 T cell receptor beta chains presented below share a single source sample, sequenced in a study of early T cells in non-severe SARS-CoV-2 infection (dated by TCRdb to the early 2020s). Library preparation was by 5' RACE. The sequencer was a NextSeq 500. In TCRdb, the public reads were trimmed at Q25 with fastp and aligned with MiXCR, with productive beta chains retained. Under each unique CDR3 protein, matching rows form one entry showing the most common genes and DNA. For this sample there are 90,000 to 120,000 distinct CDR3 sequences; around 10% appear just once. More than 6.5% of the sample comes from the top ten. Sequencing was done on a sample of whole blood. Receptor source: an adult who was a healthcare worker with PCR-confirmed SARS-CoV-2 infection or an uninfected control (not recorded which).

J is TRBJ1-3 and V is TRBV4-1; TRBD1 aligns across 7 bases. The junction had 20 bases not matched to a gene; V was cut back by 4 bases and J by 8 bases. Germline CDR1 reads MGHRA; CDR2 reads YSYEKL. This CDR3 contains 18 residues. The CDR3 coding sequence is TGCGCCAGCAGCCCAGGATTGGCAGGGGGAGCCCGGTTAGACACCATATATTTT. This encodes CASSPGLAGGARLDTIYF.

This clonotype came up many times. CDR3 residues: CASSLFREGEQYF. CDR3 nucleotides: TGTGCCAGCAGCTTATTCAGGGAAGGCGAGCAGTACTTC. This chain connects TRBV7-2 to TRBJ2-7; D is possibly TRBD1 (5 bases). This CDR3 has 13 amino acids. The germline CDR1 and CDR2 sequences are SGHTA and FQGNSA. Trimming cost V 2 bases and J 6 bases, with 11 bases left between them.

This clonotype has a count of ten or more. The CDR3 sequence: CSATQGAREQYF. The CDR3, as DNA: TGCAGTGCTACACAGGGGGCTCGGGAGCAGTACTTC. The rearrangement links TRBV20-1 to TRBJ2-7, with TRBD1 matching over 9 bases. This CDR3 has 12 amino acids. The germline CDR1 and CDR2 sequences are DFQATT and SNEGSKA (reference sequence). The trim removed 4 bases at V and 7 bases at J, leaving 5 bases unmatched.

This clonotype has more than one count but fewer than ten. The chain recombines TRBV11-2 with TRBJ1-1; TRBD1 matches at 7 bases. The CDR3 has 15 amino acids. V shed 4 bases, J shed 7 bases, and the junction held 12 bases outside the gene matches. Germline CDR1 reads SGHAT; CDR2 reads FQNNGV. The CDR3 loop is CASSSGTGTDSEAFF. Here the CDR3 DNA reads TGTGCCAGCAGCTCGGGAACCGGGACAGATAGTGAAGCTTTCTTT.

This clonotype was recorded at least ten times. The rearrangement uses TRBV11-2 and TRBJ2-7; no reliable D call. The CDR3 runs to 13 residues. Germline assignment: CDR1 SGHAT and CDR2 FQNNGV. The V and J ends lost 1 base and 6 bases respectively, with 10 bases between them. This CDR3 reads CASSLVRSGEQYF. In DNA form, the CDR3 reads TGTGCCAGCAGCTTAGTTAGGAGTGGCGAGCAGTACTTC.

The chain has TRBV18 and TRBJ1-3; no clear D gene. The V end was cut by 3 bases, the J end by 2 bases, with 11 bases between. The CDR3 is made up of 15 amino acids. Germline-derived CDR1 and CDR2 are KGHSH and LQKENI. The CDR3 DNA reads as TGTGCCAGCTCACCTCTGGACGTTGCTGGAAACACCATATATTTT. Translated, it gives CASSPLDVAGNTIYF.

The chain joins TRBV23-1 to TRBJ1-5, with D maybe TRBD1 (5 bases). TRBV23-1 is sorted into the ORF group, with uncertain function. The CDR3 runs 15 residues. V was trimmed by 3 bases and J by 5 bases, leaving 14 bases between them. DNA for the CDR3: TGCGCCAGCAGTCATGGCCGGGACGGATATCAGCCCCAGCATTTT. As protein: CASSHGRDGYQPQHF.

This clonotype appeared a few times. The chain recombines TRBV20-1 with TRBJ2-1, with TRBD2 identical over 9 bases. The ends lost 2 bases at V and 5 bases at J; junction bases unmatched: 7. Germline lookup yields CDR1 DFQATT and CDR2 SNEGSKA (reference sequence). This CDR3 spans 15 amino acids. Here the CDR3 reads CSARIGGRANNEQFF. CDR3 sequence (DNA): TGCAGTGCTAGAATTGGCGGGAGGGCCAACAATGAGCAGTTCTTC.

Many counts were recorded for this clonotype. CDR3 protein: CASSYHKTGDEKLFF. As DNA, the CDR3 is TGTGCCAGCAGTTACCACAAGACAGGGGATGAAAAACTGTTTTTT. V and J are TRBV25-1 and TRBJ1-4; 8 bases are shared with TRBD1. CDR3 size: 15 residues. After removal of 5 bases from V and 6 bases from J, the junction contained 8 bases not matched to a gene. Germline assignment: CDR1 MGHDK and CDR2 SYGVNS.

The rearrangement links TRBV4-1 to TRBJ2-7, with D unresolved. The V end was cut by 8 bases, the J end by 2 bases, with 16 bases between. Germline CDR1 reads MGHRA; CDR2 reads YSYEKL. This CDR3 comprises 14 residues. CDR3 protein: CASSPGISAYEQYF. CDR3 nucleotide sequence: TGCGCCAGCTCCCCTGGGATTTCCGCCTACGAGCAGTACTTC.

Ten or more counts support this clonotype. The chain employs TRBV29-1 and TRBJ2-3; D is undetermined. V dropped 3 bases and J dropped 5 bases, with 3 bases sitting between them. CDR1 is SQVTM and CDR2 is ANQGSEA in the germline V gene. The CDR3 is 10 amino acids. CDR3 bases: TGCAGCGTTGAGGAAGATACGCAGTATTTT. Translation gives CSVEEDTQYF.

Comments on this clonotype: This may be a read error, as it is one base from a much larger clone. The V and J genes are TRBV11-2 and TRBJ1-1; perhaps TRBD1 as D (5 bases). Germline CDR1 is SGHAT and CDR2 is FQNNGV. The CDR3 has 13 residues. Trimming took off 0 bases at V and 10 bases at J, with 12 bases between the two ends. CDR3 DNA: TGTGCCAGCAGCTTAGAGCCCACGGGACGAGCTTTCTTT. Protein sequence: CASSLEPTGRAFF.

This clonotype was observed at least ten times. As DNA, the CDR3 is TGCGCCAGCAGCCAAGATCCTTTTTCACCCCTCCACTTT. Protein: CASSQDPFSPLHF. The rearrangement uses TRBV4-3 and TRBJ1-6; D is uncertain. V was clipped by 0 bases and J by 9 bases, with 6 bases between them. The length of the CDR3 is 13 residues. Germline assignment: CDR1 LGHNA and CDR2 YSLEER.

The chain joins TRBV12-3 or TRBV12-4 to TRBJ1-6, with D unresolved. The CDR3 runs 16 residues. Between the trimmed V and J ends, which lost 2 bases and 7 bases, there was a span of 15 bases. This CDR3 reads CASSLNAVPNNSPLHF. As DNA, the CDR3 is TGTGCCAGCAGTTTAAACGCGGTCCCGAACAATTCACCCCTCCACTTT.